This is a list of T cell receptor beta chains from one sample in a study of early stage breast cancer tumors. Repertoires were generated with immunoSEQ multiplex PCR, while TCRdb's copy carries only in-frame clones and drops some. The table lists more than 55,000 clones, less than 90% of them singletons, with 4% to 5% in the top ten. What was sequenced was blood. Receptor source: a person in their forties with breast cancer. The CDR3 runs from the conserved cysteine through the conserved F or W. D genes are given only for firm matches. Expanded clones are given a class, and other clones once, few, many or no size at all.

clone_size j_call d_call v_call cdr3_length cdr3_nt cdr3_aa
NA TRBJ2-5 TRBD2 TRBV29-1 15 TGCAGCGTCGGACTAGCGGGATCCCCCCAAGAGACCCAGTACTTC CSVGLAGSPQETQYF
NA TRBJ2-7 NA TRBV29-1 11 TGCAGCGTTGAAAGGGCCTACGAGCAGTACTTC CSVERAYEQYF
NA TRBJ2-7 NA TRBV4-1 15 TGCGCCAGCAGCCAAGGTACAGAGGTGTTCTACGAGCAGTACTTC CASSQGTEVFYEQYF
NA TRBJ1-2 TRBD1 TRBV2 12 TGTGCCAGCAGCCAGGGGGGTCATGGCTACACCTTC CASSQGGHGYTF
NA TRBJ2-7 TRBD1 TRBV29-1 13 TGCAGCGTAGTGACAGGGATAACCTACGAGCAGTACTTC CSVVTGITYEQYF
few TRBJ1-2 NA TRBV5-4 14 TGTGCCAGCAGCTTGGCCGGGCCGGGCTATGGCTACACCTTC CASSLAGPGYGYTF
NA TRBJ2-1 TRBD2 TRBV27 19 TGTGCCAGCAGTCCCAAAGGGACTAGCGGGAGTGGGTCCTACAATGAGCAGTTCTTC CASSPKGTSGSGSYNEQFF
NA TRBJ1-1 NA TRBV7-2 15 TGTGCCAGCACCCTCCGGGCAGGGCAGCGGGGTGAAGCTTTCTTT CASTLRAGQRGEAFF
few TRBJ2-7 NA TRBV5-1 14 TGCGCCAGCAGCCAAAGCGGGTCCACCTACGAGCAGTACTTC CASSQSGSTYEQYF
NA TRBJ2-7 TRBD1 TRBV28 15 TGTGCCAGCAGATTAGGGACAGGAGACGCCTACGAGCAGTACTTC CASRLGTGDAYEQYF
NA TRBJ1-1 NA TRBV10-3 11 TGTGCCACCAACCGGGACACTGAAGCTTTCTTT CATNRDTEAFF
NA TRBJ2-6 NA TRBV18 15 TGTGCCAGCTCACCGCGGATCTCTGGGGCCAACGTCCTGACTTTC CASSPRISGANVLTF
few TRBJ1-2 NA TRBV19 12 TGTGCCAGTAGTATAGATCAACGTGGCTACACCTTC CASSIDQRGYTF
NA TRBJ1-2 NA TRBV29-1 13 TGCAGCGTTTCACGGACGGGTAACTATGGCTACACCTTC CSVSRTGNYGYTF
once TRBJ2-1 NA TRBV18 14 TGTGCCAGCCGCGGAGGAGTCTCCTACAATGAGCAGTTCTTC CASRGGVSYNEQFF
NA TRBJ2-5 TRBD2 TRBV7-9 17 TGTGCCAGCAGCCTCGGGGTAAGACTAGCGACTCAAGAGACCCAGTACTTC CASSLGVRLATQETQYF